Reported below is one T cell receptor beta chain. The PCR ran on 60 Vbeta and 13 Jbeta primers. Clones were sequenced by immunoSEQ multiplex PCR, and TCRdb holds only the in-frame ones, with some missing. Of more than 140,000 clones listed, less than 65% are singletons. The CDR3 spans 15 residues. Germline assignment: CDR1 MNHEY and CDR2 SMNVEV (reference sequence). The V and J ends lost 6 bases and 8 bases, in that order; junction bases with no gene match: 10. This specimen belongs to a study of cytomegalovirus exposure and HLA in healthy donors. This chain uses TRBV27 with TRBJ2-1; the match to TRBD2 covers 10 bases. The TCR comes from a woman aged 30 to 39 in good health and CMV-seropositive. Sequencing was performed on PBMCs. The CDR3 sequence is CASRTLSGGADEQFF. DNA for the CDR3: TGTGCCAGCAGAACTTTAAGCGGGGGGGCCGATGAGCAGTTCTTC.